One sample yielded the 25 T cell receptor beta chains listed below, sequenced in a study of follicular helper T cells after annual influenza vaccination (dated 2017 in TCRdb). Preparation of the library involved the immunoSEQ multiplex PCR assay. TCRdb provides this immuneACCESS table in a form limited to in-frame rearrangements. Some clones are lacking; in checked studies, under half of them reflect an unresolved V gene, and why the rest are absent is not known. Counted in this sample were around 25,000 clones; roughly 80% of them appeared once. Jointly, the top ten make up about 1.2% of the sample. The time point label, as the study defines it: 2014-2015 season, pre-vaccination. This specimen was CXCR5+ CD38- circulating T follicular helper cells from blood, taken on the day of influenza vaccination. The cell subset or site label corresponds to: circulating Tfh, non-naive CD4+CXCR5+PD-1+ (ICOS+CD38+ or ICOS-CD38-). These receptors came from an adult who received the influenza vaccine.

As regards this clone: The germline gene is not matched at one end of the junction; a read error may be the cause. The chain recombines TRBV30 with TRBJ1-3; D uncertain. Germline V gene data show CDR1 as GTSNPN and CDR2 as SVGIG (reference sequence). This CDR3 comprises 15 residues. The CDR3 bases are TGTGCCCGGAGATCACCCAGTGTCTCTGGAAACACCATATATTTT. Protein: CARRSPSVSGNTIYF.

The J gene is TRBJ2-5, the V gene TRBV6-1; TRBD1 aligns across 7 bases. The CDR3 is 14 residues long. Germline lookup yields CDR1 MNHNS and CDR2 SASEGT. V dropped 5 bases and J dropped 4; count of bases not matched to a gene: 7. CDR3 bases: TGTGCCAGCAGTTCCCCAGGGGGTGGAGAGACCCAGTACTTC. As protein: CASSSPGGGETQYF.

The chain combines TRBV6-1 with TRBJ2-1, with TRBD2 identical over 12 bases. V was clipped by 4 bases and J by 4 bases; unmatched bases: 5. CDR1 and CDR2 from the germline V gene are MNHNS and SASEGT. The CDR3 spans 16 residues. CDR3 DNA sequence: TGTGCCAGCAGTGCCCAACTAGCGGGGGGATACAATGAGCAGTTCTTC. The encoded protein is CASSAQLAGGYNEQFF.

The chain couples TRBV6-5 to TRBJ2-4, with TRBD1 matching 9 bases. Germline values: CDR1 MNHEY, CDR2 SVGAGI. This CDR3 contains 14 residues. After removal of 7 bases from V and 7 bases from J, the junction contained 8 bases not matched to a gene. The CDR3 loop is CASIGQGTGNIQYF. In nucleotides, the CDR3 is TGTGCCAGCATCGGACAGGGGACGGGGAACATTCAGTACTTC.

The chain links TRBV5-5 to TRBJ2-2, with D perhaps matching TRBD1 (5 bases). V gave up 1 base and J gave up 6 bases, with 7 bases separating them. Germline CDR1 and CDR2: SGHKS and YYEKEE (reference sequence). The length of the CDR3 is 13 residues. CDR3 nucleotide sequence: TGTGCCAGCAGCTTGCAGGGCCCCGGGGAGCTGTTTTTT. Its translation: CASSLQGPGELFF. The complete variable domain, with remaining parts taken from reference TRBV5-5 and TRBJ2-2, reads DAGVTQSPTHLIKTRGQQVTLRCSPISGHKSVSWYQQVLGQGPQFIFQYYEKEERGRGNFPDRFSARQFPNYSSELNVNALLLGDSALYLCASSLQGPGELFFGEGSRLTVL.

This clone has a handful of counts. This chain uses TRBV19 with TRBJ2-4; D gene ambiguous. The CDR3 length is 15 residues. Germline loops: CDR1 LNHDA, CDR2 SQIVND (reference sequence). Between the trimmed V and J ends, which lost 7 bases and 2 bases, there was a span of 15 bases. The DNA of the CDR3 is TGTGCCAGTACCCCTACGACCAGGACCAAAAACATTCAGTACTTC. Translated: CASTPTTRTKNIQYF.

The J gene is TRBJ2-7, the V gene TRBV2; 13 bases are a match to TRBD2. The CDR3 is made up of 17 amino acids. Per the germline V gene, CDR1 is SNHLY and CDR2 is FYNNEI. With V trimmed by 6 bases and J by 0 bases, 8 bases remained unmatched. The CDR3 spells CASSYGLAGVGSYEQYF. The CDR3 bases are TGTGCCAGCAGCTATGGACTAGCGGGAGTAGGCTCCTACGAGCAGTACTTC. The complete variable domain, with remaining parts taken from reference TRBV2 and TRBJ2-7, reads EPEVTQTPSHQVTQMGQEVILRCVPISNHLYFYWYRQILGQKVEFLVSFYNNEISEKSEIFDDQFSVERPDGSNFTLKIRSTKLEDSAMYFCASSYGLAGVGSYEQYFGPGTRLTVT.

This chain uses TRBV11-2 with TRBJ1-1; D not certain. The germline V and J ends were trimmed by 5 bases and 2 bases, with 9 bases remaining between them. Germline values: CDR1 SGHAT, CDR2 FQNNGV. The CDR3 length is 13 residues. The CDR3 DNA reads as TGTGCCAGCAGCCCGGTGGTAAACACTGAAGCTTTCTTT. This encodes CASSPVVNTEAFF.

Concerning this clone: One end of the junction fails to match germline, which may point to a read error. V usage is TRBV5-1 and J usage is TRBJ2-1; D perhaps matches TRBD2 (5 bases). This CDR3 spans 15 amino acids. In germline, CDR1 is SGHRS, CDR2 YFSETQ. This CDR3 is CAGSSREGTLTEQFF. Here the CDR3 DNA reads TGCGCCGGCAGCTCTCGAGAGGGCACCCTCACTGAGCAGTTCTTC.

The rearrangement links TRBV5-4 to TRBJ2-3, with 8 bases fitting TRBD2. Germline values: CDR1 SGHNT, CDR2 YYREEE (reference sequence). The length of the CDR3 is 15 residues. Losses at the gene ends were 1 base for V and 3 bases for J; bases not matched to a gene: 4. Here the CDR3 DNA reads TGTGCCAGCAGCTTGAGGATAGCGGGGACAGATACGCAGTATTTT. Residues: CASSLRIAGTDTQYF.

The chain recombines TRBV6-5 with TRBJ2-7; TRBD1 agrees at 9 bases. The CDR3 sequence is 15 residues long. Germline V lookup: CDR1 MNHEY, CDR2 SVGAGI. Trimming cost V 0 bases and J 5 bases; bases outside gene matches: 5. CDR3 in amino acids: CASSYSGQGYNEQYF. The CDR3 DNA is TGTGCCAGCAGTTACTCAGGACAGGGGTACAACGAGCAGTACTTC.

The chain's CDR3 is CASSLQGSQPQHF. The DNA for the CDR3 is TGTGCCAGCTCACTACAGGGTAGTCAGCCCCAGCATTTT. The chain carries TRBV18 and TRBJ1-5, with a tentative D call TRBD1 (6 bases). The CDR3 is 13 amino acids. Germline loops: CDR1 KGHSH, CDR2 LQKENI. Trimming shortened V by 4 bases and J by 6 bases, and 10 bases separated the two germline ends. The full variable domain, with the rest looked up from reference TRBV18 and TRBJ1-5, is NAGVMQNPRHLVRRRGQEARLRCSPMKGHSHVYWYRQLPEEGLKFMVYLQKENIIDESGMPKERFSAEFPKEGPSILRIQQVVRGDSAAYFCASSLQGSQPQHFGDGTRLSIL.

The chain links TRBV18 to TRBJ1-4; D unclear. This CDR3 contains 16 residues. Germline V gives CDR1 KGHSH, CDR2 LQKENI. Trimming removed 5 bases at V and 0 bases at J, with 13 bases between. The CDR3 protein is CASSWKKETTNEKLFF. CDR3 DNA: TGTGCCAGCTCATGGAAGAAGGAGACAACTAATGAAAAACTGTTTTTT. The variable domain in full, with the rest retrieved from reference TRBV18 and TRBJ1-4, is NAGVMQNPRHLVRRRGQEARLRCSPMKGHSHVYWYRQLPEEGLKFMVYLQKENIIDESGMPKERFSAEFPKEGPSILRIQQVVRGDSAAYFCASSWKKETTNEKLFFGSGTQLSVL.

The V gene is TRBV5-1, the J gene TRBJ2-7; D is ambiguous. This CDR3 has 14 residues. Germline lookup yields CDR1 SGHRS and CDR2 YFSETQ. V was cut by 0 bases and J by 3 bases, with 10 bases left in between. The CDR3 loop reads CASSLAPENYEQYF. DNA of the CDR3: TGCGCCAGCAGCTTGGCCCCCGAGAACTACGAGCAGTACTTC.

CDR3 amino acids: CASRPTSGEETQYF. Here the CDR3 DNA reads TGTGCCAGCAGACCAACTAGCGGGGAAGAGACCCAGTACTTC. The genes are TRBV2 and TRBJ2-5, with 10 nucleotides matching TRBD2. Losses at the gene ends were 6 bases for V and 3 bases for J; bases not matched to a gene: 4. The CDR3 runs to 14 residues. In germline, CDR1 is SNHLY, CDR2 FYNNEI.

The chain combines TRBV30 with TRBJ2-1; TRBD2 matches 9 bases. CDR1 is GTSNPN and CDR2 is SVGIG in the germline V gene (reference sequence). CDR3 length: 15 amino acids. Germline trimming cut 0 bases from V and 7 bases from J; bases unmatched to any gene: 7. The CDR3 loop reads CAWSVPGTSRNEQFF. CDR3 coding DNA: TGTGCCTGGAGTGTACCCGGGACTAGCAGGAATGAGCAGTTCTTC. Together with reference TRBV30 and TRBJ2-1, the CDR3 gives the full variable domain: SQTIHQWPATLVQPVGSPLSLECTVEGTSNPNLYWYRQAAGRGLQLLFYSVGIGQISSEVPQNLSASRPQDRQFILSSKKLLLSDSGFYLCAWSVPGTSRNEQFFGPGTRLTVL.

The chain links TRBV7-2 to TRBJ1-1; 8 bases are shared with TRBD1. Germline V gives CDR1 SGHTA, CDR2 FQGNSA. The CDR3 has 13 amino acids. The ends lost 4 bases at V and 4 bases at J; junction bases unmatched: 2. The CDR3 bases are TGTGCCAGCAGCTACAGGGGGGGCACTGAAGCTTTCTTT. Encoded protein: CASSYRGGTEAFF.

The rearrangement uses TRBV6-5 and TRBJ1-6; 9 bases line up with TRBD1. Trimming removed 6 bases from V and 7 bases from J; junction bases left unmatched: 1. The CDR3 has 13 amino acids. CDR1 and CDR2 (germline): MNHEY, SVGAGI. The CDR3 protein is CASRGTGNSPLHF. Written as DNA, the CDR3 is TGTGCCAGCAGGGGGACAGGGAATTCACCCCTCCACTTT.

The chain employs TRBV7-9 and TRBJ2-1; D gene unclear. Germline V gene lookup returns CDR1 SEHNR and CDR2 FQNEAQ (reference sequence). The CDR3 consists of 15 residues. V was cut by 1 base and J by 8 bases, with 15 bases left in between. DNA of the CDR3: TGTGCCAGCAGCTTAGGGCCTAATTCAGGCTATGAGCAGTTCTTC. Translating gives CASSLGPNSGYEQFF.

Regarding this clone: Other nucleotide sequences in the sample specify the same CDR3. The V call is TRBV11-1, the J call TRBJ2-3; 9 nucleotides agree with TRBD2. Trimming at V came to 5 bases and at J to 6 bases, leaving 12 bases not matched to a gene. Germline V gene data show CDR1 as SGHAT and CDR2 as FQDESV (reference sequence). The CDR3 is made up of 16 amino acids. The CDR3 loop reads CASSPHSGSMEDTQYF. Written as DNA, the CDR3 is TGTGCCAGCAGCCCCCATAGCGGGAGTATGGAGGATACGCAGTATTTT.

The rearrangement uses TRBV7-6 and TRBJ2-7; TRBD2 matches at 12 bases. Trimming cost V 4 bases and J 4 bases; bases outside gene matches: 5. The CDR3 runs 15 residues. Germline values: CDR1 SGHVS, CDR2 FNYEAQ. CDR3 residues: CASSSGLAGMYEQYF. The CDR3 DNA sequence: TGTGCCAGCAGCTCAGGACTAGCGGGGATGTACGAGCAGTACTTC.

The genes are TRBV29-1 and TRBJ2-3; D is perhaps TRBD1 (5 bases). This CDR3 comprises 16 residues. Germline V CDR1 and CDR2: SQVTM, ANQGSEA. V was cut by 2 bases and J by 1 base, with 16 bases left in between. CDR3 region: CSVEPINIGGTDTQYF. The CDR3, as DNA: TGCAGCGTTGAACCAATTAATATAGGGGGCACAGATACGCAGTATTTT.

The CDR3 reads CASRDRLQETQYF. Here the CDR3 DNA reads TGTGCCAGTAGAGACCGACTCCAAGAGACCCAGTACTTC. The genes are TRBV19 and TRBJ2-5; D is ambiguous. V lost 6 bases and J 1 base, leaving 9 bases between the germline ends. Germline V gene data show CDR1 as LNHDA and CDR2 as SQIVND (reference sequence). The CDR3 has 13 amino acids.

This chain joins TRBV30 and TRBJ2-7, with D possibly being TRBD2 (5 bases). CDR3 length: 14 amino acids. The V gene lost 2 bases and the J gene lost 7 bases, with 18 bases spanning the gap. Germline CDR1 reads GTSNPN; CDR2 reads SVGIG (reference sequence). The CDR3 DNA reads as TGTGCCTGGAGTTCCCGGCGGGCCCACTGGGAGCAGTACTTC. Its translation: CAWSSRRAHWEQYF.

The chain carries TRBV2 and TRBJ1-1; D may be TRBD1 (5 bases). Trimming pared 8 bases from V and 1 base from J, leaving 11 bases between. The CDR3 is 13 residues long. Germline assignment: CDR1 SNHLY and CDR2 FYNNEI. The CDR3 protein is CASGVGGNTEAFF. The CDR3, as DNA: TGTGCCAGCGGCGTGGGGGGGAACACTGAAGCTTTCTTT.